The next 8 T cell receptor beta chains were all read from a single sample in a study of vaccination and CD4 T cells after COVID-19. Cultured CD4+ T-cell DNA underwent Oncomine TCR Beta short-read sequencing. TCRdb reprocessed the PCR reads with MiXCR, giving one entry per CDR3 protein. The sample consists of about 13,000 distinct CDR3 sequences, around 50% of them appearing once. Described treatment: roughly 11-day PBMC culture with coronavirus spike peptide pools or control peptides (ViraFEST assay). Their antigens remain unidentified. The sample was CD4+ T cells from blood, cultured in vitro. These receptors were obtained from a human donor who had recovered from COVID-19.

This chain joins TRBV27 and TRBJ1-1; D not resolved. The CDR3 is 15 residues long. Germline V gene sequence: CDR1 MNHEY, CDR2 SMNVEV (reference sequence). V was trimmed by 3 bases and J by 1 base, leaving 12 bases between them. This CDR3 reads CASSFYSAENTEAFF. The CDR3 coding sequence is TGTGCCAGCAGTTTCTATTCCGCGGAGAACACTGAAGCTTTCTTT.

This chain uses TRBV5-6 with TRBJ1-2; 7 bases map to TRBD1. The CDR3 is made up of 15 amino acids. The V segment lost 2 bases and the J segment 8 bases; nucleotides outside the gene matches: 12. CDR1 is SGHDT, CDR2 YYEEEE, per germline. The CDR3 is CASSLAEAPGGGYTF. The CDR3 DNA follows: TGTGCCAGCAGCTTAGCCGAAGCCCCAGGGGGGGGCTACACCTTC.

In this sample, this clonotype turned up a few times. This rearrangement joins TRBV14 to TRBJ2-1, with D possibly matching TRBD2 (5 bases). CDR1 and CDR2 from the germline V gene are SGHDN and FVKESK. The CDR3 covers 16 residues. Trimming removed 9 bases at V and 3 bases at J, with 21 bases between. Here the CDR3 reads CARARNTRAGYNEQFF. Written as DNA, the CDR3 is TGTGCCAGGGCGAGAAACACTAGGGCGGGCTACAATGAGCAGTTCTTC.

The DNA of the CDR3 is TGTGCCAGCAGTTCGAACATGATCAAGTCTTCACCCCTCCACTTT. It specifies CASSSNMIKSSPLHF. The V and J genes are TRBV27 and TRBJ1-6, with D hard to call. Trimming removed 4 bases from V and 9 bases from J, with 16 bases in between. The germline CDR1 and CDR2 sequences are MNHEY and SMNVEV (reference sequence). CDR3 length equals 15 residues.

This clonotype showed up just a few times. The genes are TRBV5-1 and TRBJ1-2; D is unclear. The V end was cut by 4 bases, the J end by 4 bases, with 20 bases between. The CDR3 is made up of 16 amino acids. The germline V gene has CDR1 SGHRS and CDR2 YFSETQ. The CDR3 loop is CASSPLRGFGPYGYTF. In nucleotides, the CDR3 is TGCGCCAGCAGCCCCCTCCGTGGGTTCGGTCCCTATGGCTACACCTTC.

The genes are TRBV28 and TRBJ1-5, with 9 positions matching TRBD1. V lost 5 bases and J lost 4; bases outside the gene matches: 9. The germline CDR1 and CDR2 sequences are MDHEN and SYDVKM. The CDR3 sequence is 16 residues long. The chain's CDR3 is CASSTPTGQGNQPQHF. Written as DNA, the CDR3 is TGTGCCAGCAGTACCCCAACGGGACAGGGTAATCAGCCCCAGCATTTT.

This clonotype was observed a handful of times. The J gene is TRBJ2-3, the V gene TRBV6-5; TRBD2 matches 9 bases. This CDR3 contains 16 residues. The ends lost 0 bases at V and 5 bases at J; junction bases unmatched: 6. CDR1 and CDR2 from the germline V gene are MNHEY and SVGAGI. This chain's CDR3 is CASSYSFLAGQDTQYF. The CDR3 DNA reads TGTGCCAGCAGTTACTCGTTCCTAGCGGGGCAAGATACGCAGTATTTT.

The chain employs TRBV10-3 and TRBJ2-7, with 13 bases identical to TRBD2. V gave up 4 bases and J gave up 5 bases; unmatched junction bases: 2. The germline gives CDR1 ENHRY, CDR2 SYGVKD. CDR3 size: 14 residues. CDR3 bases: TGTGCCATCAGTGGCGGACTAGCGGGAGACGAGCAGTACTTC. Its translation is CAISGGLAGDEQYF.